Each of the 21 T cell receptor beta chains below was sequenced from the same sample in a study of persistence of HIV-infected CD4 T cells (dated by TCRdb to about 2020). TCRbeta repertoires were sequenced from genomic DNA with the immunoSEQ hsTCRB assay version 4 in survey mode. Drawn from immuneACCESS, this table holds only the in-frame rearrangements with V and J called that TCRdb kept. Clones are partly lost; checked studies trace under half to an unresolved V gene and leave the rest unexplained. Across this sample there are about 41,000 clones, with approximately 80% seen only once. In total, the top ten clones hold approximately 15% of the sample. What the treatment or condition label conveys for this sample: suppressive antiretroviral therapy. A pool of overlapping HIV-1 Gag 15-mer peptides was used at 0.9 to 1 ug per peptide per mL for cell stimulation. Nonresponding CD40L-negative CD69-negative CD45RO-high memory CD4+ T cells were sorted as memory populations depleted of antigen-responding cells.

Antigens of these TCRs are unknown. The source was CD4+ T cells sorted from PBMCs after roughly 18-hour stimulation, collected from a patient who received antiretroviral therapy. The cell subset or site label, as the study defines it: CD40L-CD69- CD45RO-high memory CD4 T cells not responding to Gag peptides. The origin of the receptors is an adult man with HIV who was CMV-seropositive.

The chain uses TRBV6-5 and TRBJ1-5; TRBD1 is a possible D gene (6 bases). V lost 0 bases and J lost 5, with 11 bases in between. Per germline, CDR1 MNHEY and CDR2 SVGAGI. CDR3 length equals 15 residues. CDR3 DNA: TGTGCCAGCAGTTACTCGGGGACACCTGATCAGCCCCAGCATTTT. Its protein product is CASSYSGTPDQPQHF.

V is TRBV30 and J is TRBJ1-1; D is perhaps TRBD1 (6 bases). Trimming removed 1 base from V and 4 bases from J, with 19 bases in between. The CDR3 has 16 residues. Looked up from germline, CDR1 is GTSNPN and CDR2 is SVGIG (reference sequence). The chain's CDR3 is CAWSDIYGGPVTEAFF. The CDR3 DNA reads as TGTGCCTGGAGTGATATATACGGGGGGCCCGTCACTGAAGCTTTCTTT.

The chain joins TRBV27 to TRBJ2-3, with D maybe TRBD1 (5 bases). V was trimmed by 0 bases and J by 1 base, leaving 11 bases between them. Germline CDR1 and CDR2: MNHEY and SMNVEV (reference sequence). This CDR3 is 16 amino acids long. CDR3 coding DNA: TGTGCCAGCAGTTTATCCGTGGGGCCCGGCACAGATACGCAGTATTTT. Its translation: CASSLSVGPGTDTQYF.

The chain recombines TRBV7-6 with TRBJ1-4; D is uncertain. V lost 1 base and J 6 bases, leaving 12 bases between the germline ends. This CDR3 region has 15 residues. CDR1 and CDR2 (germline): SGHVS, FNYEAQ. CDR3 nucleotide sequence: TGTGCCAGCAGCTTAGAGGGCCAGCGTCATGAAAAACTGTTTTTT. Translated: CASSLEGQRHEKLFF.

This chain links TRBV14 with TRBJ1-1; D remains unclear. CDR1 is SGHDN, CDR2 FVKESK, per germline. With 1 base removed from V and 6 bases from J, the gap between germline ends came to 21 bases. The CDR3 consists of 17 residues. CDR3 residues: CASSQARAMVISAEAFF. CDR3 coding DNA: TGTGCCAGCAGCCAAGCCCGGGCCATGGTGATAAGCGCTGAAGCTTTCTTT.

The chain couples TRBV6-4 to TRBJ2-2, with TRBD1 matching 11 bases. Losses at the gene ends were 7 bases for V and 7 bases for J; bases not matched to a gene: 11. Germline V gene data show CDR1 as MRHNA and CDR2 as SNTAGT. The CDR3 covers 16 residues. The CDR3 DNA reads as TGTGCCAGCATTGTTCCGGGACAGGGGGACCTCGGGGAGCTGTTTTTT. The encoded protein is CASIVPGQGDLGELFF.

The genes are TRBV7-8 and TRBJ2-7; D remains ambiguous. Trimming removed 5 bases from V and 3 bases from J, with 8 bases in between. The CDR3 runs 12 residues. CDR1 is SGHVS, CDR2 FQNEAQ, per germline. CDR3 region: CASSPMVYEQYF. As DNA, the CDR3 is TGTGCCAGCAGCCCGATGGTCTACGAGCAGTACTTC.

This chain uses TRBV10-3 with TRBJ1-1; weak D call: TRBD1 (6 bases). CDR3 size: 13 residues. The germline V gene has CDR1 ENHRY and CDR2 SYGVKD. Trimming cost V 10 bases and J 5 bases, with 17 bases left between them. The CDR3 DNA reads TGTGCCACCCTCCGCCAAACAGGGACTGAAGCTTTCTTT. Translation gives CATLRQTGTEAFF.

The chain couples TRBV18 to TRBJ1-3, with D unresolved. From germline, CDR1 is KGHSH and CDR2 LQKENI. The CDR3 sequence is 14 residues long. V shed 3 bases and J shed 3 bases, with 9 bases lying between them. CDR3 residues: CASSPSGRGNTIYF. DNA for the CDR3: TGTGCCAGCTCACCCTCGGGTCGTGGAAACACCATATATTTT. Full variable domain (missing parts from reference TRBV18 and TRBJ1-3): NAGVMQNPRHLVRRRGQEARLRCSPMKGHSHVYWYRQLPEEGLKFMVYLQKENIIDESGMPKERFSAEFPKEGPSILRIQQVVRGDSAAYFCASSPSGRGNTIYFGEGSWLTVV.

This sequence joins TRBV24-1 and TRBJ2-1; 13 nucleotides align to TRBD2. This CDR3 spans 17 amino acids. CDR1 and CDR2 from the germline V gene are KGHDR and SFDVKD. The ends lost 4 bases at V and 4 bases at J; junction bases unmatched: 6. The CDR3 protein is CATSDHRTSGRYNEQFF. CDR3 nucleotides: TGTGCCACCAGTGACCACAGGACTAGCGGGAGATACAATGAGCAGTTCTTC.

This chain joins TRBV13 and TRBJ1-1; 8 nucleotides match TRBD1. V lost 1 base, J lost 4 bases, and 8 bases stayed unmatched. The CDR3 is 16 residues long. Germline CDR1 is PRHDT and CDR2 is FYEKMQ (reference sequence). CDR3 sequence (DNA): TGTGCCAGCAGCTTAGTTTCCTCTCAGGGGGCCACTGAAGCTTTCTTT. The encoded protein is CASSLVSSQGATEAFF.

This sequence joins TRBV5-5 and TRBJ1-1; D uncertain. In germline, CDR1 is SGHKS, CDR2 YYEKEE (reference sequence). Trimming shortened V by 4 bases and J by 1 base, and 8 bases separated the two germline ends. The CDR3 totals 13 residues. The CDR3 DNA is TGTGCCAGCAGCCTGTGGGGGAACACTGAAGCTTTCTTT. Translated: CASSLWGNTEAFF.

The chain has TRBV5-6 and TRBJ1-2; 7 bases are shared with TRBD1. The CDR3 runs 13 residues. J was trimmed by 3 bases and V by 8 bases; bases with no gene match: 7. The V gene's germline CDR1 is SGHDT and CDR2 YYEEEE. CDR3 nucleotide sequence: TGTGCCAGTAGGTGGGGGACAGACTATGGCTACACCTTC. Translating it yields CASRWGTDYGYTF.

There are a few counts of this clone. The rearrangement joins TRBV2 to TRBJ2-1, with D perhaps TRBD2 (6 bases). CDR3 length: 14 amino acids. Trimming cost V 4 bases and J 4 bases, with 11 bases left between them. Looked up from germline, CDR1 is SNHLY and CDR2 is FYNNEI. CDR3 bases: TGTGCCAGCAGTGTACGGGAGTCTTACAATGAGCAGTTCTTC. Protein product: CASSVRESYNEQFF.

The rearrangement links TRBV18 to TRBJ1-1; D is unresolved. The CDR3 runs to 16 residues. CDR1 and CDR2 from the germline V gene are KGHSH and LQKENI. Trimming cost V 3 bases and J 0 bases, with 14 bases left between them. The CDR3 DNA reads as TGTGCCAGCTCACCGACAAGACGAGAGGTGAACACTGAAGCTTTCTTT. Translation gives CASSPTRREVNTEAFF.

This chain joins TRBV7-2 and TRBJ1-3; tentatively, D is TRBD1 (5 bases). The CDR3 consists of 15 residues. V was cut by 3 bases and J by 0 bases, with 9 bases left in between. From germline, CDR1 is SGHTA and CDR2 FQGNSA. In nucleotides, the CDR3 is TGTGCCAGCAGCTTGGACACGAGCTCTGGAAACACCATATATTTT. Its translation is CASSLDTSSGNTIYF.

The chain links TRBV11-2 to TRBJ2-2; D possibly corresponds to TRBD1 (6 bases). Germline CDR1 SGHAT, CDR2 FQNNGV. Trimming cost V 0 bases and J 3 bases, with 14 bases left between them. This CDR3 spans 17 amino acids. The CDR3, as DNA: TGTGCCAGCAGCTTAGATCTTGGAAAGGGGGACACCGGGGAGCTGTTTTTT. Its translation: CASSLDLGKGDTGELFF.

V usage is TRBV7-9 and J usage is TRBJ1-4; the D gene is possibly TRBD1 (6 bases). The CDR3 contains 14 residues. CDR1 SEHNR and CDR2 FQNEAQ come from the germline V gene (reference sequence). V lost 5 bases, J lost 7 bases, and 14 bases lay in between. CDR3 protein: CASSAGEIGEKLFF. CDR3 sequence (DNA): TGTGCCAGCAGCGCAGGGGAAATAGGTGAAAAACTGTTTTTT.

The chain has TRBV7-2 and TRBJ1-1; a weak D match, TRBD1 (5 bases). Germline CDR1 reads SGHTA; CDR2 reads FQGNSA. The length of the CDR3 is 16 residues. Trimming pared 3 bases from V and 5 bases from J, leaving 19 bases between. The CDR3, as DNA: TGTGCCAGCAGCTTTCTAGTAGGGCAGGGATTGACTGAAGCTTTCTTT. Residues: CASSFLVGQGLTEAFF.

In this sample, this clone turned up a few times. The chain recombines TRBV2 with TRBJ1-2; 7 bases match TRBD1. V lost 5 bases to trimming and J lost 2 bases; unmatched junction nucleotides: 11. Looked up from germline, CDR1 is SNHLY and CDR2 is FYNNEI. There are 16 residues in the CDR3. CDR3 bases: TGTGCCAGCAGTAAAGTACAGGGACAGTGGAACTATGGCTACACCTTC. It codes for CASSKVQGQWNYGYTF.

The chain recombines TRBV7-9 with TRBJ2-5; either TRBD1 or TRBD2 may fit D (5 bases each). V gave up 1 base and J gave up 5 bases, with 11 bases separating them. In germline, CDR1 is SEHNR, CDR2 FQNEAQ (reference sequence). There are 14 residues in the CDR3. CDR3 DNA sequence: TGTGCCAGCAGCTTAGGAGGGGTGGGTGAGACCCAGTACTTC. It codes for CASSLGGVGETQYF. The full variable domain, completed using reference TRBV7-9 and TRBJ2-5, is DTGVSQNPRHKITKRGQNVTFRCDPISEHNRLYWYRQTLGQGPEFLTYFQNEAQLEKSRLLSDRFSAERPKGSFSTLEIQRTEQGDSAMYLCASSLGGVGETQYFGPGTRLLVL.